Included here is one T cell receptor (beta chain) sequence, with context. Assay used: immunoSEQ multiplex PCR; TCRdb lists only in-frame clones, some missing. The profile covers some 390,000 clones, with approximately 89% appearing a single time and about 1.6% taken by the ten largest. The entry originates in a study of blood T cell repertoires in COVID-19. As for the study in general: COVID-19 samples collected from the United States, Italy and Spain covered acute and convalescent phases.

The CDR3 loop spans 15 amino acids. Trimming took 5 bases from V and 1 from J, leaving 15 bases between them. CDR1 and CDR2 (germline): LGHDT, YNNKEL (reference sequence). During active infection, Seattle patients enrolled and were then monitored through disease. The TCR was taken from a woman aged 40-49 years with COVID-19, enrolled during active disease. The sequenced sample consisted of peripheral blood. The J gene is TRBJ2-7, the V gene TRBV3-1 (or the pseudogene TRBV3-2), with a possible D match to TRBD2 (7 bases). The DNA for the CDR3 is TGTGCCAGCAGCTTCCCGGGGGGCCAGTCCTACGAGCAGTACTTC. This gives the protein CASSFPGGQSYEQYF.